These 3 T cell receptor beta chains came from one sample sequenced in a study of T cells in women clearing cervical HPV infection. The table came from immunoSEQ multiplex PCR; TCRdb's copy has only in-frame clones and leaves some out. The ten top clones account for 6%, within a sample of about 21,000 clones. Sample: blood buffy coat. These receptors originate from a woman between 18 and 70 years old with a cervical HPV16 infection that either progressed to CIN3+ or cleared (not recorded which).

For this clone: The CDR3 extends 3 residues past the end of the read, so its final part is completed from the germline J gene. This chain joins TRBV20-1 and TRBJ1-1, with a possible D match to TRBD1 (6 bases). The CDR3 is 18 residues long. CDR1 DFQATT and CDR2 SNEGSKA come from the germline V gene (reference sequence). The ends were cut back, 1 base at V and 0 bases at J, with 21 bases in the middle. The CDR3 region is CSARGGSGGRSMNTEAFF. CDR3 bases read: TGCAGTGCTAGAGGGGGTAGTGGGGGCAGGTCAATGAACACTGAA.

On this clone: The sequence runs out 3 residues before the end of the CDR3; the remainder is reconstructed from the germline J gene. The chain joins TRBV7-9 to TRBJ2-2; TRBD1 agrees at 9 bases. This CDR3 has 13 residues. The germline V gene has CDR1 SEHNR and CDR2 FQNEAQ (reference sequence). Trimming at V came to 6 bases and at J to 8 bases, leaving 4 bases not matched to a gene. The DNA read from the CDR3 is TGTGCCAGCAGTTACAGGGGGCAGGGGGAG. Residues: CASSYRGQGE. From start to end, the CDR3 is CASSYRGQGELFF.

The CDR3 bases that were read are TGCAGTGCTAGTAGGGGACTAGTAGGCGAG. Amino acids: CSASRGLVGE. The entire CDR3 protein is CSASRGLVGEQYF. This chain connects TRBV20-1 to TRBJ2-7, with 8 bases identical to TRBD2. The CDR3 extends 3 residues past the end of the read, so its final part is completed from the germline J gene. Germline V gene sequence: CDR1 DFQATT, CDR2 SNEGSKA (reference sequence). J was trimmed by 6 bases and V by 3 bases; bases with no gene match: 7. The CDR3 contains 13 residues.